This is a list of T cell receptor beta chains from one sample in a study of blood T cell repertoires in COVID-19. This table comes from immunoSEQ multiplex PCR, and its TCRdb copy is limited to in-frame clones, with some not included. The data show around 220,000 clones, about 82% seen once. The sequenced material came from peripheral blood. These receptors all stem from a woman aged 80 or over with acute or convalescent COVID-19. Both conserved end residues are part of each CDR3. The listing skips clone size in some rows; elsewhere it reads once, few, many or a size class.

v_call clone_size cdr3_aa
TRBV7-3 . CASSLNRQDTQYF
TRBV4-3 . CASSQEDRAYYGYTF
TRBV10-3 . CAISELPEGQPQHF
TRBV5-5 . CASSLGPPSGGLYEQYF
TRBV5-4 . CASSTGLAGQTDTQYF
TRBV6-5 . CASSYAREGRHGYTF
TRBV27 once CASSLGGRAYEQYF
TRBV6-5 once CATARQGNEKLFF
TRBV6-6 . CASSPPRSSLGPSYEQYF
TRBV10-3 . CAISLTGEGSPLHF
TRBV7-2 . CASSLAQKAQGRQFF
TRBV7-9 once CASTTGSYSYEQYF
TRBV6-2/TRBV6-3 few CASSYGGRAETQYF
TRBV21-1 . CASDRGRMRYGYTF
TRBV7-7 few CASSSTNTGELFF
TRBV10-3 . CAISPGQGGNYGYTF
TRBV14 . CASSLRTGNTEAFF
TRBV7-3 . CASSLTGQGGNSPLHF
TRBV5-6 . CASSFFGTVNTEAFF
TRBV4-2 . CASSQPTSGPYNEQFF
TRBV7-2 . CASRLAGGRRELFF
TRBV2 . CASSGGQGYEKLFF
TRBV3-1/TRBV3-2 . CASSQADRGGTEAFF
TRBV7-9 . CASQRGALSTDTQYF
TRBV27 . CASRTDAGEPTDTQYF
TRBV4-3 . CASSQGEGGGYTF
TRBV9 once CASSVGADRVINYGYTF
TRBV5-1 . CASSRGSEETQYF
TRBV3-1/TRBV3-2 . CASSQADRVSEAFF
TRBV5-1 . CASSFAQGAVTEAFF
TRBV27 . CASSLEAVNTEAFF
TRBV30 . CAWSPGVSYEQYF
TRBV7-9 . CASSLGAGGNEQFF
TRBV7-9 . CASSLGAQGYQETQYF
TRBV7-3 . CASSQGGKEETQYF
TRBV4-1 . CASSQDGGGGSYNEQFF
TRBV5-4 . CASSFEMRANEQFF
TRBV12-3/TRBV12-4 few CASSRAGAEAFF
TRBV7-3 . CASSASGGVETQYF
TRBV24-1 . CATSDPDSDTQYF
TRBV6-6 . CASSYSGQGGNEQFF